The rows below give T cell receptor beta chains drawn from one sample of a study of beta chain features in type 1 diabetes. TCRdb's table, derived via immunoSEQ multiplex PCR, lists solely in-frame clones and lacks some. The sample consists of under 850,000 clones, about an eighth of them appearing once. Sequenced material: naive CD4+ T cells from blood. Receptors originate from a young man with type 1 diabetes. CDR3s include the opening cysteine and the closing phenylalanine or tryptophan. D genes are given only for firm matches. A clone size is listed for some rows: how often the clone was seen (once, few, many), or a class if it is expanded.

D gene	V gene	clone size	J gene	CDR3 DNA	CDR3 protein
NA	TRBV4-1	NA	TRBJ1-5	TGCGCCAGCAGCCAACCTAACAATCAGCCCCAGCATTTT	CASSQPNNQPQHF
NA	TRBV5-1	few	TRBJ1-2	TGCGCCAGCAGCAACCGACCGGACAGCTATGGCTACACCTTC	CASSNRPDSYGYTF
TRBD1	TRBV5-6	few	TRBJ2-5	TGTGCCAGCAGCCGTCTACAGGGGGCTACGGAGACCCAGTACTTC	CASSRLQGATETQYF
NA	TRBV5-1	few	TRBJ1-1	TGCGCCAGCTCTCAGGGGACCTTTCCACCCACTGAAGCTTTCTTT	CASSQGTFPPTEAFF
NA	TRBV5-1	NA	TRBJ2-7	TGCGCCAGCAGCTTCGAGCAGCCGACCTACGAGCAGTACTTC	CASSFEQPTYEQYF
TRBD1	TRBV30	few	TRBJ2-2	TGTGCCTACTCGCGGGACAGGGCCACCGGGGAGCTGTTTTTT	CAYSRDRATGELFF
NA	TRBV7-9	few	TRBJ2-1	TGTGCCAGCATCGAGGGGGGTGACTACAATGAGCAGTTCTTC	CASIEGGDYNEQFF
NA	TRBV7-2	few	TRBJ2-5	TGTGCCAGCAGCTTAGCCCAAAGTCAAGAGACCCAGTACTTC	CASSLAQSQETQYF
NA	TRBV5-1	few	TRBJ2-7	TGCGCCAGCAGCTTGGAGTCCCACTCTGACGAGCAGTACTTC	CASSLESHSDEQYF
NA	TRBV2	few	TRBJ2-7	TGTGCCAGCAGTGAAGCATCAAGCTCCTACGAGCAGTACTTC	CASSEASSSYEQYF
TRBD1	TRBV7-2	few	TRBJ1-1	TGTGCCAGCAGCTTAGCCCCGGGACAGCTTGAAGCTTTCTTT	CASSLAPGQLEAFF
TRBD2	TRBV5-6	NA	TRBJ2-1	TGTGCCAGCAGCAGGACTAGCGGGGGAGGCGAGCAGTTCTTC	CASSRTSGGGEQFF
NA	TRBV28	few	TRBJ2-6	TGTGCCAGCAGTTTACCCGCGGGTACTGGGGCCAACGTCCTGACTTTC	CASSLPAGTGANVLTF
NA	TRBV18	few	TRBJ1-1	TGTGCCAGCTCCCCCGTAACTCAGGGGACTGAAGCTTTCTTT	CASSPVTQGTEAFF
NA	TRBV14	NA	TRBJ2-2	TGTGCCAGCAGCCAAGGTTTGGCAGGGGAGCTGTTTTTT	CASSQGLAGELFF
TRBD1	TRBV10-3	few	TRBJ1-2	TGTGCCATCAGTGAACGGACAGGGGGCAAGGTTGGCTACACCTTC	CAISERTGGKVGYTF
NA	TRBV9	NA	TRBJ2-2	TGTGCCAGCAGCCTAAACCCCTTGAACACCGGGGAGCTGTTTTTT	CASSLNPLNTGELFF
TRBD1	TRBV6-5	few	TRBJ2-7	TGTGCCAGCAGTCAGGGACAGGCCCCGAGGGGCGAGCAGTACTTC	CASSQGQAPRGEQYF
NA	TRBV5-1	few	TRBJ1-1	TGCGCCAGCCATATCCAGAACCTGAACACTGAAGCTTTCTTT	CASHIQNLNTEAFF
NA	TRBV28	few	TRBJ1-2	TGTGCCAGCAGTTTAGACCCGACTGGCTACACCTTC	CASSLDPTGYTF
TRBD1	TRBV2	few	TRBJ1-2	TGTGCCAGCAGGACCGGGACAGGGTATGGCTACACCTTC	CASRTGTGYGYTF
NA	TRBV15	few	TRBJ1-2	TGTGCCACCAGTCCCCCTACTCTTGGCTACACCTTC	CATSPPTLGYTF
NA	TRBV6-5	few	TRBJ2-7	TGTGCCAGCACCTGGGACGGAACCCTGGGGGAGCAGTACTTC	CASTWDGTLGEQYF
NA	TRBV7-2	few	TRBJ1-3	TGTGCCAGCAGCACCCGGACCTCTGGAAACACCATATATTTT	CASSTRTSGNTIYF
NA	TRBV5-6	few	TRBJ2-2	TGTGCCAGCAGCTTGGGGGCACAGGGATCAACCGGGGAGCTGTTTTTT	CASSLGAQGSTGELFF
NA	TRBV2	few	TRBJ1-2	TGTGCCAGCAGTGACCGGGACGGAAAGAACTATGGCTACACCTTC	CASSDRDGKNYGYTF
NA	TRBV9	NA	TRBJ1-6	TGTGCCAGCAGCGGAACTTATTCACCCCTCCACTTT	CASSGTYSPLHF
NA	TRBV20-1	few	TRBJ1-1	TGCAGTGCTAGTAGCTGGGCGTCGTCGTTCTTT	CSASSWASSFF
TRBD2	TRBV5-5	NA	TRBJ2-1	TGTGCCAGCAGCGAACAACCGCTAGCGGGGCGGAATGAGCAGTTCTTC	CASSEQPLAGRNEQFF
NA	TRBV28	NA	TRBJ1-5	TGTGCCAGCAGTCTGGGTCAGCCCCAGCATTTT	CASSLGQPQHF
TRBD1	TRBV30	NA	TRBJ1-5	TGTGCCTGGAGGGGGGACAGGGGATATAGCAATCAGCCCCAGCATTTT	CAWRGDRGYSNQPQHF
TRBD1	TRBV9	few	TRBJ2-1	TGTGCCAGCAGCGTAACAGGGGGAGGCAATGAGCAGTTCTTC	CASSVTGGGNEQFF
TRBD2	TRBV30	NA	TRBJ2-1	TGTGCCTGGAGTGTGCCGGGGGGGTCCTACAATGAGCAGTTCTTC	CAWSVPGGSYNEQFF
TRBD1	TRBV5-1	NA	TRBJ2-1	TGCGCCAGCAGCTGGTCGGCGACAGGGTACAATGAGCAGTTCTTC	CASSWSATGYNEQFF
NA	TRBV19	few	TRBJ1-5	TGTGCCAGTAGAGGGGGAGAGGCCACTAATCAGCCCCAGCATTTT	CASRGGEATNQPQHF
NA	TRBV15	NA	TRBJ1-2	TGTGCCACCAGCAGAGATCTTACAGAGTATGGCTACACCTTC	CATSRDLTEYGYTF
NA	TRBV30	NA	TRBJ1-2	TGTGCCTGGAGTGTACCTTTTGAGGGGCCCTATGGCTACACCTTC	CAWSVPFEGPYGYTF
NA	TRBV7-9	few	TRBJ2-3	TGTGCCAGCAGCGCGTGGGGGGCTAGCACAGATACGCAGTATTTT	CASSAWGASTDTQYF
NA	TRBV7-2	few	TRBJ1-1	TGTGCCAGCAGACGAGGGGAACAAGCTTTCTTT	CASRRGEQAFF
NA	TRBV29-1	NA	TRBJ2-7	TGCAGCGTTAGAAGGCAGGGAGTCCTCTCCTACGAGCAGTACTTC	CSVRRQGVLSYEQYF
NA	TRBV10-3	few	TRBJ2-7	TGTGCCATCAGTGAGAATGCCTACGAGCAGTACTTC	CAISENAYEQYF
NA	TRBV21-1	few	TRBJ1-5	TGTGCCAGCAGCCCTACCCCCCAGGGGCAGCCCCAGCATTTT	CASSPTPQGQPQHF
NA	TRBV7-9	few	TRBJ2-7	TGTGCCAGCAGCCGGGCGAAGGGCGAGCAGTACTTC	CASSRAKGEQYF
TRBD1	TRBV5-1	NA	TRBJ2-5	TGCGCCAGCACCCCGACAGGGGCTTATTCCCAAGAGACCCAGTACTTC	CASTPTGAYSQETQYF
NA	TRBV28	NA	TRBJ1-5	TGTGCCAGCAGGGTCGGAAATCAGCCCCAGCATTTT	CASRVGNQPQHF
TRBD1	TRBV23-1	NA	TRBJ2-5	TGCGCCAGCAGTCAATCGCTGGGGACAGCCGACCAAGAGACCCAGTACTTC	CASSQSLGTADQETQYF
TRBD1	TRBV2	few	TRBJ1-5	TGTGCCAGCAGTGAAGGACAGGGCCAAGCTCAGCCCCAGCATTTT	CASSEGQGQAQPQHF
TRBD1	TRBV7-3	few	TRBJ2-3	TGTGCCAGCAGCCCCCAGGGACAGGGGACGCAGGATACGCAGTATTTT	CASSPQGQGTQDTQYF
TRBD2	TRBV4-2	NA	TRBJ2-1	TGTGCCAGCAGCCAAGGTAGTAGCGGGGGGGCGGTTGGGAATGAGCAGTTCTTC	CASSQGSSGGAVGNEQFF
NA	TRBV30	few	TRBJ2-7	TGTGCCTGGAGTGTACCAATGGAGCAGTACTTC	CAWSVPMEQYF
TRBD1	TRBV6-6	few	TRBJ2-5	TGTGCCAGCAGGCGGACAGGGGGCCTGGGTGAGACCCAGTACTTC	CASRRTGGLGETQYF
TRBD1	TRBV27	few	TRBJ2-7	TGTGCCAGCAGTTGGACAGGACAAGAGTGGCAGTACTTC	CASSWTGQEWQYF